The clone carrying this T cell receptor (beta chain) has a handful of counts. Trimming removed 3 bases from V and 0 bases from J, with 8 bases in between. Germline assignment: CDR1 ENHRY and CDR2 SYGVKD. This CDR3 has 14 residues. The sample originates from a study of patients and donors after allogeneic stem cell transplantation. TCRdb used MiXCR to reprocess the RT-PCR reads, holding one entry per CDR3 protein. Of about 110,000 distinct CDR3 sequences listed, roughly 37% were seen once; the top ten hold 27%. The sequence derives from a human donor who was either an allogeneic HSCT recipient or a stem cell or donor lymphocyte infusion donor (not recorded which). It is not recorded whose cells these are; they may come from a transplant donor. The rearrangement uses TRBV10-3 and TRBJ1-1, with unresolved D. The sequencing sample was made of blood, either unsorted or a sorted T cell fraction (not recorded which). This CDR3 reads CAISERHVNTEAFF. In DNA, the CDR3 is TGTGCCATCAGTGAACGGCATGTGAACACTGAAGCTTTCTTT.